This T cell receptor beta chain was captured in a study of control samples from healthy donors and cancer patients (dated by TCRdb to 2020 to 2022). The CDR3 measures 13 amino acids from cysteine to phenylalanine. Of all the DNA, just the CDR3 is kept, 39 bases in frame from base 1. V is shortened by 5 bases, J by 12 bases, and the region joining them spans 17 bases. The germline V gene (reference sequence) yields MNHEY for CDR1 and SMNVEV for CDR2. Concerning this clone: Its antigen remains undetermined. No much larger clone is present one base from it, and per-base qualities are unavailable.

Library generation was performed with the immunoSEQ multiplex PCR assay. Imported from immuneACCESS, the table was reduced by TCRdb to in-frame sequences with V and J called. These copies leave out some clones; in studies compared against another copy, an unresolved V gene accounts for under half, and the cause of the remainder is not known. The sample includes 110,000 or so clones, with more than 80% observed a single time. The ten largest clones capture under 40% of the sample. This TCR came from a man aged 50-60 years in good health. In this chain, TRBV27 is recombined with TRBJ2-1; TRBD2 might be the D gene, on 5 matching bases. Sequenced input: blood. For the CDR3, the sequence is CASSPGLKIGQFF. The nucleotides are TGTGCCAGCAGTCCGGGGTTGAAAATCGGGCAGTTCTTC.